These 21 T cell receptor beta chains were all obtained from the same sample, sequenced in a study of T cell responses to AZD1222 COVID-19 vaccine. Profiling relied on immunoSEQ multiplex PCR, and the TCRdb table lists in-frame clones only, not all of them. The sample holds around 70,000 clones, more than 75% seen once. The source material was peripheral blood, sampled 28 days after the second dose of the MenACWY control vaccine. The receptor set was obtained from an adult who received the MenACWY meningococcal vaccine as a control.

The J gene is TRBJ1-1, the V gene TRBV5-1; possible D gene TRBD1, 5 bases. There are 15 residues in the CDR3. V lost 6 bases to trimming and J lost 1 base, with 16 bases between them. Germline loops: CDR1 SGHRS, CDR2 YFSETQ. CDR3 residues: CASTLGRGGNTEAFF. As DNA, the CDR3 is TGCGCCAGCACCCTTGGAAGGGGCGGGAACACTGAAGCTTTCTTT.

The chain is built from TRBV7-9 and TRBJ2-1; 12 nucleotides agree with TRBD2. V gave up 7 bases and J gave up 15 bases; unmatched junction bases: 7. Germline CDR1 reads SEHNR; CDR2 reads FQNEAQ (reference sequence). The CDR3 consists of 12 residues. CDR3: CASTLAGGPGFF. CDR3 sequence (DNA): TGTGCCAGCACCCTAGCGGGAGGGCCGGGGTTCTTC.

The chain has TRBV4-1 and TRBJ2-7; no firm D call. The CDR3 is made up of 16 amino acids. Trimming pared 0 bases from V and 2 bases from J, leaving 14 bases between. Germline V gene lookup returns CDR1 MGHRA and CDR2 YSYEKL. This CDR3 is CASSQDLVYSTYEQYF. CDR3 bases: TGCGCCAGCAGCCAAGATCTCGTGTACAGCACCTACGAGCAGTACTTC.

V usage is TRBV5-8 and J usage is TRBJ2-3; D might be TRBD2 (6 bases). Germline V gene lookup returns CDR1 SGHTS and CDR2 YDEGEE. Trimming took 4 bases from V and 4 from J, leaving 19 bases between them. The CDR3 has 16 residues. The CDR3 sequence: CASSLWNGGLADTQYF. CDR3 nucleotide sequence: TGTGCCAGCAGCCTCTGGAATGGAGGGTTAGCAGATACGCAGTATTTT. Complete variable domain (other parts from reference TRBV5-8 and TRBJ2-3): EAGVTQSPTHLIKTRGQQATLRCSPISGHTSVYWYQQALGLGLQFLLWYDEGEERNRGNFPPRFSGRQFPNYSSELNVNALELEDSALYLCASSLWNGGLADTQYFGPGTRLTVL.

The chain joins TRBV7-2 to TRBJ1-2; possibly TRBD1 for D (5 bases). The CDR3 is made up of 13 amino acids. The V end lost 6 bases, the J end lost 7 bases, and 15 bases lay between the germline ends. Per the germline V gene, CDR1 is SGHTA and CDR2 is FQGNSA. CDR3 sequence reads: CASSPPGTGGYTF. DNA of the CDR3: TGTGCCAGCAGTCCCCCAGGGACGGGTGGCTACACCTTC. Variable domain in full (rest from reference TRBV7-2 and TRBJ1-2): GAGVSQSPSNKVTEKGKDVELRCDPISGHTALYWYRQSLGQGLEFLIYFQGNSAPDKSGLPSDRFSAERTGGSVSTLTIQRTQQEDSAVYLCASSPPGTGGYTFGSGTRLTVV.

The chain's CDR3 is CASSSGGAVDTQYF. CDR3 sequence (DNA): TGTGCCAGCAGCTCCGGGGGGGCCGTAGATACGCAGTATTTT. The V gene is TRBV7-2, the J gene TRBJ2-3; 8 bases match TRBD2. Germline V gene lookup returns CDR1 SGHTA and CDR2 FQGNSA. Trimming took 4 bases from V and 5 from J; bases not matched to a gene: 5. This CDR3 region has 14 residues.

CDR3: CASSLQGSGNTIYF. The CDR3 DNA is TGCGCCAGCAGCTTACAGGGCTCTGGAAACACCATATATTTT. The V and J genes are TRBV5-1 and TRBJ1-3, with a tentative D call TRBD1 (6 bases). V gave up 2 bases and J gave up 0 bases, with 6 bases separating them. The CDR3 consists of 14 residues. In germline, CDR1 is SGHRS, CDR2 YFSETQ. Full variable domain (remainder filled in from reference TRBV5-1 and TRBJ1-3): KAGVTQTPRYLIKTRGQQVTLSCSPISGHRSVSWYQQTPGQGLQFLFEYFSETQRNKGNFPGRFSGRQFSNSRSEMNVSTLELGDSALYLCASSLQGSGNTIYFGEGSWLTVV.

The chain combines TRBV5-1 with TRBJ1-2; the D is unclear. This CDR3 is built from 16 residues. Germline-derived CDR1 and CDR2 are SGHRS and YFSETQ. The ends were cut back, 0 bases at V and 5 bases at J, with 17 bases in the middle. The CDR3 protein is CASSLAWRLTLYGYTF. CDR3 DNA: TGCGCCAGCAGCTTGGCCTGGAGACTGACACTGTATGGCTACACCTTC.

By share of the sample, this clone is large. The chain employs TRBV19 and TRBJ2-3; 15 nucleotides line up with TRBD2. The CDR3 spans 18 residues. Germline V lookup: CDR1 LNHDA, CDR2 SQIVND (reference sequence). The V and J ends lost 6 bases and 2 bases, in that order; junction bases with no gene match: 9. CDR3: CASSWGLAGGPDTDTQYF. The CDR3, as DNA: TGTGCCAGTAGCTGGGGACTAGCGGGGGGCCCAGACACAGATACGCAGTATTTT.

The CDR3 region is CASTLNREPVGYTF. Written as DNA, the CDR3 is TGTGCCAGCACCCTGAACAGAGAGCCGGTCGGCTACACCTTC. V is TRBV2 and J is TRBJ1-2, with D unclear. The germline V and J ends were trimmed by 7 bases and 8 bases, with 20 bases remaining between them. This CDR3 spans 14 amino acids. Germline lookup yields CDR1 SNHLY and CDR2 FYNNEI.

The chain employs TRBV11-2 and TRBJ2-1, with D possibly matching TRBD1 (6 bases). This CDR3 has 16 amino acids. Germline CDR1 and CDR2: SGHAT and FQNNGV. Trimming removed 3 bases at V and 4 bases at J, with 16 bases between. For the CDR3, the DNA is TGTGCCAGCAGCTTCAGGGGTTCAGGGAGTTACAATGAGCAGTTCTTC. Amino acid sequence: CASSFRGSGSYNEQFF.

V usage is TRBV25-1 and J usage is TRBJ2-2; a possible D gene is TRBD2 (6 bases). The CDR3 loop spans 12 amino acids. V lost 4 bases and J lost 14, with 14 bases in between. Germline CDR1 MGHDK, CDR2 SYGVNS. The CDR3 bases are TGTGCCAGCAGTGGGCCGGGACTCCCACTGTTTTTT. This codes for CASSGPGLPLFF.

This chain joins TRBV19 and TRBJ2-7; maybe TRBD1 (7 bases). CDR1 and CDR2 (germline): LNHDA, SQIVND (reference sequence). This CDR3 has 18 residues. Trimming took off 2 bases at V and 3 bases at J, with 23 bases between the two ends. The CDR3 reads CASSIRGDRQGWIYEQYF. The CDR3 nucleotides read TGTGCCAGTAGTATAAGGGGGGATCGACAGGGATGGATCTACGAGCAGTACTTC.

This rearrangement joins TRBV6-5 to TRBJ1-2, with D uncertain. The CDR3 is 14 residues long. Deletions cut 2 bases from V and 8 bases from J, with 15 bases between. Germline V gene sequence: CDR1 MNHEY, CDR2 SVGAGI. CDR3 DNA: TGTGCCAGCAGTTACCCTGGCGCCCCAGGAGGCTACACCTTC. Translating it yields CASSYPGAPGGYTF.

This clone was found a few times. The gene calls are TRBV7-2 and TRBJ2-7; D may correspond to TRBD1 or TRBD2 (7 bases each). Germline-derived CDR1 and CDR2 are SGHTA and FQGNSA. The CDR3 is 16 residues long. V was clipped by 2 bases and J by 0 bases, with 14 bases between them. In nucleotides, the CDR3 is TGTGCCAGCAGCTTAAATGGGGGGGACAGCTCCTACGAGCAGTACTTC. Encoded protein: CASSLNGGDSSYEQYF. Complete variable domain (other parts from reference TRBV7-2 and TRBJ2-7): GAGVSQSPSNKVTEKGKDVELRCDPISGHTALYWYRQSLGQGLEFLIYFQGNSAPDKSGLPSDRFSAERTGGSVSTLTIQRTQQEDSAVYLCASSLNGGDSSYEQYFGPGTRLTVT.

The chain combines TRBV29-1 with TRBJ2-7; TRBD2 matches at 7 bases. Trimming at V came to 7 bases and at J to 0 bases, leaving 6 bases not matched to a gene. The CDR3 consists of 13 residues. The V gene's germline CDR1 is SQVTM and CDR2 ANQGSEA. The CDR3, as DNA: TGCAGCGCCGGGGAGCGGGACTCCTACGAGCAGTACTTC. Protein: CSAGERDSYEQYF.

The V and J genes are TRBV29-1 and TRBJ1-5; 10 nucleotides agree with TRBD1. The ends lost 5 bases at V and 7 bases at J; junction bases unmatched: 8. Germline assignment: CDR1 SQVTM and CDR2 ANQGSEA. CDR3 size: 14 residues. The CDR3 reads CSVRDRGPRQPQHF. The CDR3 nucleotides are TGCAGCGTTCGGGACAGGGGCCCCCGGCAGCCCCAGCATTTT.

The chain carries TRBV7-2 and TRBJ2-5; D is uncertain. Germline CDR1 SGHTA, CDR2 FQGNSA. V lost 1 base, J lost 1 base, and 13 bases lay in between. The CDR3 extends over 16 amino acids. CDR3 in amino acids: CASSLGPGPSQETQYF. CDR3 nucleotide sequence: TGTGCCAGCAGCTTAGGGCCCGGACCCAGCCAAGAGACCCAGTACTTC.

This clone was seen a handful of times. The chain carries TRBV2 and TRBJ2-6; TRBD1 matches 12 bases. The CDR3 runs 18 residues. The germline V gene encodes CDR1 SNHLY and CDR2 FYNNEI. J gave up 3 bases and V 6 bases, and 9 bases lay outside the gene matches. This chain's CDR3 is CASRTWGQGANGANVLTF. Written as DNA, the CDR3 is TGTGCCAGCAGGACCTGGGGACAGGGGGCTAATGGGGCCAACGTCCTGACTTTC.

This sequence joins TRBV30 and TRBJ2-2, with 9 bases that match TRBD2. Trimming cost V 0 bases and J 5 bases; bases outside gene matches: 7. The CDR3 length is 16 residues. Germline CDR1 GTSNPN, CDR2 SVGIG (reference sequence). The CDR3 loop is CAWSVIAGVETGELFF. CDR3 nucleotides: TGTGCCTGGAGTGTAATAGCGGGAGTGGAAACCGGGGAGCTGTTTTTT. The full variable domain, in which reference TRBV30 and TRBJ2-2 provide the parts outside the CDR3, is SQTIHQWPATLVQPVGSPLSLECTVEGTSNPNLYWYRQAAGRGLQLLFYSVGIGQISSEVPQNLSASRPQDRQFILSSKKLLLSDSGFYLCAWSVIAGVETGELFFGEGSRLTVL.

The chain recombines TRBV5-1 with TRBJ2-5; no clear D. The CDR3 sequence is 13 residues long. Germline values: CDR1 SGHRS, CDR2 YFSETQ. The V end lost 0 bases, the J end lost 5 bases, and 8 bases lay between the germline ends. Here the CDR3 reads CASSLGAWETQYF. The CDR3 DNA reads TGCGCCAGCAGCTTGGGGGCGTGGGAGACCCAGTACTTC. The full variable domain, its missing parts supplied by reference TRBV5-1 and TRBJ2-5, is KAGVTQTPRYLIKTRGQQVTLSCSPISGHRSVSWYQQTPGQGLQFLFEYFSETQRNKGNFPGRFSGRQFSNSRSEMNVSTLELGDSALYLCASSLGAWETQYFGPGTRLLVL.